The rows below give T cell receptor beta chains drawn from one sample of a study of early T cells in non-severe SARS-CoV-2 infection. Each CDR3 protein gets one entry after TCRdb re-called the 5' RACE reads with MiXCR. The sample has around 89,000 distinct CDR3 sequences, over 12% seen once. Material for sequencing was whole blood. All receptors derive from an adult who was a healthcare worker with PCR-confirmed SARS-CoV-2 infection or an uninfected control (not recorded which). The CDR3 runs from the conserved cysteine through the conserved F or W. Each record gives: CDR3 DNA, CDR3 protein, clone size, J gene, D gene, V gene. A D gene is named only where the DNA matches it firmly. Some rows have no size entry. The others give once, few or many, or a class for an expanded clone.

CDR3 DNA: TGTGCCAGCAGCGGGAGCAGGGGCAATCAGCCCCAGCATTTT
CDR3 protein: CASSGSRGNQPQHF
clone size: .
J gene: TRBJ1-5
D gene: .
V gene: TRBV7-2

CDR3 DNA: TGTGCCAGTAGCCTTCTGGGGGGATACCAAGAGACCCAGTACTTC
CDR3 protein: CASSLLGGYQETQYF
clone size: many
J gene: TRBJ2-5
D gene: .
V gene: TRBV19

CDR3 DNA: TGTGCCAGCAGCTGGACAGGGGGCAGCACCGGGGAGCTGTTTTTT
CDR3 protein: CASSWTGGSTGELFF
clone size: few
J gene: TRBJ2-2
D gene: .
V gene: TRBV21-1

CDR3 DNA: TGTGCCAGCAGCCAAGCTGCAGGGGGAACCGGGGAGCTGTTTTTT
CDR3 protein: CASSQAAGGTGELFF
clone size: .
J gene: TRBJ2-2
D gene: TRBD1
V gene: TRBV14

CDR3 DNA: TGTGCCAGCAGTGAAAGCCCAGACAATTCACCCCTCCACTTT
CDR3 protein: CASSESPDNSPLHF
clone size: .
J gene: TRBJ1-6
D gene: .
V gene: TRBV6-1

CDR3 DNA: TGTGCCAGCAGCCAAGAGTCTTCACCCCTCCACTTT
CDR3 protein: CASSQESSPLHF
clone size: once
J gene: TRBJ1-6
D gene: .
V gene: TRBV3-1

CDR3 DNA: TGTGCCAGCAGCTCAGAGGACAGATACAATGAGCAGTTCTTC
CDR3 protein: CASSSEDRYNEQFF
clone size: many
J gene: TRBJ2-1
D gene: .
V gene: TRBV5-5

CDR3 DNA: TGCGCCAGCAGCGCTAGCGGTCAACAAGAGACCCAGTACTTC
CDR3 protein: CASSASGQQETQYF
clone size: .
J gene: TRBJ2-5
D gene: TRBD2
V gene: TRBV5-1

CDR3 DNA: TGCGCCAGCAGTTTAGACAGACCCTATGGCTACACCTTC
CDR3 protein: CASSLDRPYGYTF
clone size: few
J gene: TRBJ1-2
D gene: .
V gene: TRBV10-2

CDR3 DNA: TGTGCCAGCAGCCCGTTTCAAGAGACCCAGTACTTC
CDR3 protein: CASSPFQETQYF
clone size: many
J gene: TRBJ2-5
D gene: .
V gene: TRBV7-9

CDR3 DNA: TGTGCCAGCACCTTAATAGCGGGGGGGCTTGATACGCAGTATTTT
CDR3 protein: CASTLIAGGLDTQYF
clone size: few
J gene: TRBJ2-3
D gene: TRBD2
V gene: TRBV9

CDR3 DNA: TGCGCCAGCAGCTTGGGCGACAGGGAGAATGAAAAACTGTTTTTT
CDR3 protein: CASSLGDRENEKLFF
clone size: many
J gene: TRBJ1-4
D gene: TRBD1
V gene: TRBV5-1

CDR3 DNA: TGTGCCAGCAGCCAAGGAAGTAACTCGGGCGGAGAAGCTTTCTTT
CDR3 protein: CASSQGSNSGGEAFF
clone size: .
J gene: TRBJ1-1
D gene: .
V gene: TRBV4-2

CDR3 DNA: TGTGCCAGCAGTGAAGTAATAGCGGGGTCGGGCACAGATACGCAGTATTTT
CDR3 protein: CASSEVIAGSGTDTQYF
clone size: .
J gene: TRBJ2-3
D gene: TRBD2
V gene: TRBV2

CDR3 DNA: TGTGCCAGCACGGACAGGGGGCAAAAGCCCCAGCATTTT
CDR3 protein: CASTDRGQKPQHF
clone size: few
J gene: TRBJ1-5
D gene: TRBD1
V gene: TRBV6-1

CDR3 DNA: TGTGCCAGCGGCCTAATGGCCCCCACACAGGGGGCCTTCTATGGCTACACCTTC
CDR3 protein: CASGLMAPTQGAFYGYTF
clone size: .
J gene: TRBJ1-2
D gene: TRBD1
V gene: TRBV12-3/TRBV12-4

CDR3 DNA: TGCGCCAGCAGCCCGATACAGGGGGCGAACACTGAAGCTTTCTTT
CDR3 protein: CASSPIQGANTEAFF
clone size: few
J gene: TRBJ1-1
D gene: TRBD1
V gene: TRBV5-1

CDR3 DNA: TGTGCCGATTCCCCGGGACTAGGGGTGGATGGGGAGCTGTTTTTT
CDR3 protein: CADSPGLGVDGELFF
clone size: .
J gene: TRBJ2-2
D gene: TRBD2
V gene: TRBV12-3/TRBV12-4

CDR3 DNA: TGCAGTGCTAGAGATCAGTCGAACACTGAAGCTTTCTTT
CDR3 protein: CSARDQSNTEAFF
clone size: many
J gene: TRBJ1-1
D gene: .
V gene: TRBV20-1

CDR3 DNA: TGTGCCAGCAGCTTATATCACGGTGATGAAGCTTTCTTT
CDR3 protein: CASSLYHGDEAFF
clone size: .
J gene: TRBJ1-1
D gene: .
V gene: TRBV7-3

CDR3 DNA: TGCAGCGTTGGGGACAGGGTGGGGGCCAACGTCCTGACTTTC
CDR3 protein: CSVGDRVGANVLTF
clone size: many
J gene: TRBJ2-6
D gene: TRBD1
V gene: TRBV29-1

CDR3 DNA: TGTGCCAGCAGCTTAGAGGGGATCCCTGTGGAGACCCAGTACTTC
CDR3 protein: CASSLEGIPVETQYF
clone size: .
J gene: TRBJ2-5
D gene: .
V gene: TRBV7-9

CDR3 DNA: TGCAGTTTTTCGGGAACCCGCTCTGGCTACACCTTC
CDR3 protein: CSFSGTRSGYTF
clone size: .
J gene: TRBJ1-2
D gene: .
V gene: TRBV20-1

CDR3 DNA: TGCAGTGCTAGAGATTTGGTAGAGCAGTTCTTC
CDR3 protein: CSARDLVEQFF
clone size: .
J gene: TRBJ2-1
D gene: .
V gene: TRBV20-1

CDR3 DNA: TGCAGTGCTGACCCTAGCGGGGGGAGCTCCTACAATGAGCAGTTCTTC
CDR3 protein: CSADPSGGSSYNEQFF
clone size: .
J gene: TRBJ2-1
D gene: TRBD2
V gene: TRBV20-1

CDR3 DNA: TGTGCCAGCAGCGTAGATCCGGGGTTGCACACTGAAGCTTTCTTT
CDR3 protein: CASSVDPGLHTEAFF
clone size: few
J gene: TRBJ1-1
D gene: .
V gene: TRBV9

CDR3 DNA: TGTGCCAGCACTCTCACTAGCGGCCGAGGGAATGAGCAGTTCTTC
CDR3 protein: CASTLTSGRGNEQFF
clone size: few
J gene: TRBJ2-1
D gene: TRBD2
V gene: TRBV28

CDR3 DNA: TGCAGTGCCATACAGGACTCCAGGGCTAATGAAAAACTGTTTTTT
CDR3 protein: CSAIQDSRANEKLFF
clone size: .
J gene: TRBJ1-4
D gene: .
V gene: TRBV20-1

CDR3 DNA: TGCGCCAGCAGCTTGGTGCAGGCCAACACCGGGGAGCTGTTTTTT
CDR3 protein: CASSLVQANTGELFF
clone size: .
J gene: TRBJ2-2
D gene: .
V gene: TRBV5-1

CDR3 DNA: TGTGCCAGCACACTAACGGGACAGTGGGAGACCCAGTACTTC
CDR3 protein: CASTLTGQWETQYF
clone size: .
J gene: TRBJ2-5
D gene: TRBD1
V gene: TRBV2

CDR3 DNA: TGTGCCAGCAGCTACGGACTAGACACAGATACGCAGTATTTT
CDR3 protein: CASSYGLDTDTQYF
clone size: .
J gene: TRBJ2-3
D gene: TRBD2
V gene: TRBV7-2

CDR3 DNA: TGTGCCAGCAGCTCTGACGGAATATATGGCTACACCTTC
CDR3 protein: CASSSDGIYGYTF
clone size: many
J gene: TRBJ1-2
D gene: .
V gene: TRBV7-9

CDR3 DNA: TGTGCCAGCAGCTTGGGCACAGTGGGTGGGCAAGAGACCCAGTACTTC
CDR3 protein: CASSLGTVGGQETQYF
clone size: .
J gene: TRBJ2-5
D gene: .
V gene: TRBV5-6

CDR3 DNA: TGTGCCAGCAGCTTAGGGATCCGGGGTAGCGCTGAAGCTTTCTTT
CDR3 protein: CASSLGIRGSAEAFF
clone size: many
J gene: TRBJ1-1
D gene: .
V gene: TRBV7-2

CDR3 DNA: TGTGCCAGCAGGGTACATGACTACTACAATGAGCAGTTCTTC
CDR3 protein: CASRVHDYYNEQFF
clone size: few
J gene: TRBJ2-1
D gene: .
V gene: TRBV2

CDR3 DNA: TGTGCCAGCAGTTTATACAGGGATCATAATGAGCAGTTCTTC
CDR3 protein: CASSLYRDHNEQFF
clone size: few
J gene: TRBJ2-1
D gene: .
V gene: TRBV12-3/TRBV12-4

CDR3 DNA: TGTGCCAGTAGTCCCTGGAGGACACTAGCCAAAAACATTCAGTACTTC
CDR3 protein: CASSPWRTLAKNIQYF
clone size: few
J gene: TRBJ2-4
D gene: .
V gene: TRBV19

CDR3 DNA: TGTGCCAGCAGCTTTGGCTCCCCCTCCTACAATGAGCAGTTCTTC
CDR3 protein: CASSFGSPSYNEQFF
clone size: .
J gene: TRBJ2-1
D gene: .
V gene: TRBV5-6

CDR3 DNA: TGCAGTGCTACGGGACTAGCGGGGACGCAGTATTTT
CDR3 protein: CSATGLAGTQYF
clone size: .
J gene: TRBJ2-3
D gene: TRBD2
V gene: TRBV20-1

CDR3 DNA: TGTGCCAGCAGTTTCGACCCCGGGACACGAAACATTCAGTACTTC
CDR3 protein: CASSFDPGTRNIQYF
clone size: .
J gene: TRBJ2-4
D gene: .
V gene: TRBV12-3/TRBV12-4

CDR3 DNA: TGCAGTGCTAGGTCAACGGGGGCGCGGGAGCAGTTCTTC
CDR3 protein: CSARSTGAREQFF
clone size: .
J gene: TRBJ2-1
D gene: .
V gene: TRBV20-1